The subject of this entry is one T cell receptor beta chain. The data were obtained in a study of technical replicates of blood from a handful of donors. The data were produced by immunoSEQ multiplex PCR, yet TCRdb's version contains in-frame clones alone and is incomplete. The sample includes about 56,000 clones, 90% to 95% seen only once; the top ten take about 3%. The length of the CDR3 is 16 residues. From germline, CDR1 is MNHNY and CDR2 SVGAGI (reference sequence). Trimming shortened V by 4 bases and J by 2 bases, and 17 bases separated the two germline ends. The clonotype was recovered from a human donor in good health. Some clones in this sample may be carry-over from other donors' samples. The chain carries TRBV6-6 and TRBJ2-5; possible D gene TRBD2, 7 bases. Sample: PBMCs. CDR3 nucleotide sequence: TGTGCCAGCAGTTCCATCCGCGGGGGCCCTCAAGAGACCCAGTACTTC. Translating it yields CASSSIRGGPQETQYF.